These T cell receptor beta chains were read from a single sample in a study of blood T cell repertoires in COVID-19. This table comes from immunoSEQ multiplex PCR, and its TCRdb copy is limited to in-frame clones, with some not included. The sample carries tens of thousands of clones, 82% recorded once. Sequences were obtained from peripheral blood. The receptors come from an older woman with acute or convalescent COVID-19. Each CDR3 is given with its conserved first and last residue. D genes are given only for firm matches. Not every row has a clone size; where given, it reads once, few, many or a size class.

TGCGCCAGCACCCCCGGAGGGCGGAACACTGAAGCTTTCTTT	CASTPGGRNTEAFF	-	TRBJ1-1	-	TRBV5-1
TGTGCCACCAGTGATTCGGACAGGAAAAAACTGTTTTTT	CATSDSDRKKLFF	TRBD1	TRBJ1-4	-	TRBV24-1
TGTGCCAGCAGCCCACGTACAGGCGGGGAGCTGTTTTTT	CASSPRTGGELFF	-	TRBJ2-2	-	TRBV11-1
TGTGCCAGCAGCTTCGTAGTAGCGGGGGTTGAGACCCAGTACTTC	CASSFVVAGVETQYF	TRBD2	TRBJ2-5	-	TRBV6-5
TGTGCCAGCAGGCAAGGACTAGCGGGGGTGGAGAACACCGGGGAGCTGTTTTTT	CASRQGLAGVENTGELFF	TRBD2	TRBJ2-2	few	TRBV27
TGTGCCAGCAGCTTAGGGGCGGGGTCGAGCAATCAGCCCCAGCATTTT	CASSLGAGSSNQPQHF	-	TRBJ1-5	once	TRBV7-2
TGTGCCATCAGTGGTGTAGCCCCTGCTGGGGCCAACGTCCTGACTTTC	CAISGVAPAGANVLTF	-	TRBJ2-6	-	TRBV10-3
TGTGCCAGCAGCTTAGGTTCGGGTCGGGAGACCCAGTACTTC	CASSLGSGRETQYF	-	TRBJ2-5	-	TRBV7-6
TGCGCCAGCAGTGAACCGGGACAGGGGGCGAAGACCCAGTACTTC	CASSEPGQGAKTQYF	TRBD1	TRBJ2-5	-	TRBV10-2
TGTGCCAGCAGCCAGGGGACAGGGGCAACCGGGGAGCTGTTTTTT	CASSQGTGATGELFF	TRBD1	TRBJ2-2	-	TRBV14
TGTGCCAGCAGGGACTATAGCAATCAGCCCCAGCATTTT	CASRDYSNQPQHF	-	TRBJ1-5	-	TRBV28
TGCGCCAGCAGCTCACACGGGGAGGAAGAGACCCAGTACTTC	CASSSHGEEETQYF	-	TRBJ2-5	-	TRBV5-1
TGCGCCAGCAGCCAAGAACTACAGGGCCCCTACGAGCAGTACTTC	CASSQELQGPYEQYF	-	TRBJ2-7	-	TRBV4-1
TGCGCCAGCAGCTTGTCCGGGACAGGCTTGAACACTGAAGCTTTCTTT	CASSLSGTGLNTEAFF	TRBD1	TRBJ1-1	-	TRBV5-1
TGTGCCAGCAGCCCTGGCCCGGGAGAAGAGACCCAGTACTTC	CASSPGPGEETQYF	-	TRBJ2-5	-	TRBV7-2
TGTGCCAGCAGTCCTGGAGAGCGGGGGGGGCGTGAGCAGTTCTTC	CASSPGERGGREQFF	TRBD2	TRBJ2-1	once	TRBV2
TGTGCCGCTCAGGGTTCAGGGGGCCCCACTGAAGCTTTCTTT	CAAQGSGGPTEAFF	TRBD1	TRBJ1-1	-	TRBV10-3
TGTGCCAGCAGAAGCTACGAGGGACAGGGGGCTGAAGCTTTCTTT	CASRSYEGQGAEAFF	TRBD1	TRBJ1-1	-	TRBV7-6
TGTGCCAGCTCATCTGGGGCATGGAATGAGCAGTTCTTC	CASSSGAWNEQFF	-	TRBJ2-1	-	TRBV18
TGTGCCAGCTCACCACCGAACAGCGGGTTCAGCACTGAAGCTTTCTTT	CASSPPNSGFSTEAFF	-	TRBJ1-1	few	TRBV18
TGTGCCAGCAGCCCCCTCGAGGCCAGAGGCTACACCTTC	CASSPLEARGYTF	-	TRBJ1-2	-	TRBV7-2
TGTGCCAGCAGTTACTCCCGCTACGAGCAGTACTTC	CASSYSRYEQYF	-	TRBJ2-7	-	TRBV6-5
TGTGCCAGCAGTCCAGGGGTGCGGTATGGCTACACCTTC	CASSPGVRYGYTF	-	TRBJ1-2	-	TRBV12-3/TRBV12-4
TGTGCCAGCAGTCCAGACCTTGGGAGCGAGCAGTACTTC	CASSPDLGSEQYF	-	TRBJ2-7	-	TRBV2
TGTGCCAGCAGTGAACGGGAGGGCTTTACTGGAAACACCATATATTTT	CASSEREGFTGNTIYF	-	TRBJ1-3	-	TRBV6-1
TGTGCCAGCAGCCTCGGACAGAGCTCCACAGATACGCAGTATTTT	CASSLGQSSTDTQYF	-	TRBJ2-3	-	TRBV5-6
TGCGCCAGCAGCCAAGATCGTGATCAGCCCCAGCATTTT	CASSQDRDQPQHF	-	TRBJ1-5	few	TRBV4-3
TGTGCCAGCAGCTCAACTAGCGGGAACACCGGGGAGCTGTTTTTT	CASSSTSGNTGELFF	TRBD2	TRBJ2-2	-	TRBV13
TGCAGCGTAGCGGGGGGCCCCCAAGAGACCCAGTACTTC	CSVAGGPQETQYF	TRBD2	TRBJ2-5	-	TRBV29-1
TGCGCCAGCAGCTCGGGTTCTGGAAACACCATATATTTT	CASSSGSGNTIYF	-	TRBJ1-3	-	TRBV4-3
TGTGCCAGCAGCCCAACCCAGGGGTACGCTAACTATGGCTACACCTTC	CASSPTQGYANYGYTF	-	TRBJ1-2	-	TRBV5-6
TGTGCCAGCAGTGAAGCGCAGGTCTATGGCTACACCTTC	CASSEAQVYGYTF	-	TRBJ1-2	-	TRBV2
TGTGCCAGCAGCCGACGGGGGGGGCAGACTGAAGCTTTCTTT	CASSRRGGQTEAFF	-	TRBJ1-1	-	TRBV3-1/TRBV3-2
TGTGCCAGCATCCAGGACTATAATTCACCCCTCCACTTT	CASIQDYNSPLHF	-	TRBJ1-6	-	TRBV6-5
TGTGCCAGTAGACAGGGGGGGTACACAGATACGCAGTATTTT	CASRQGGYTDTQYF	-	TRBJ2-3	-	TRBV19
TGTGCCAGCAGCTTAGACGAGGGAAACACCATATATTTT	CASSLDEGNTIYF	-	TRBJ1-3	-	TRBV11-2
TGTGCCAGCAGTGAATCTACAGGGGGCGTGGGGGCCAACGTCCTGACTTTC	CASSESTGGVGANVLTF	TRBD1	TRBJ2-6	-	TRBV25-1
TGTGCCACCAGCAGAGCAGACTATGGCTACACCTTC	CATSRADYGYTF	-	TRBJ1-2	-	TRBV15
TGTGCCAGCAGCTTAGAGAGGATTTCCTACGAGCAGTACTTC	CASSLERISYEQYF	-	TRBJ2-7	-	TRBV11-2
TGTGCCAGCAGTCGAGGAAGGGGGGGGAATGAAAAACTGTTTTTT	CASSRGRGGNEKLFF	-	TRBJ1-4	-	TRBV6-5
TGTGCCAGCAGCCTTTACACCAATTCACCCCTCCACTTT	CASSLYTNSPLHF	-	TRBJ1-6	-	TRBV9
TGTGCCAGCAGCCTCGGTAGGGGCAGGGCAAGCTCTGGAAACACCATATATTTT	CASSLGRGRASSGNTIYF	-	TRBJ1-3	once	TRBV3-1/TRBV3-2
TGTGCCAGCAGCCGGGACAGGGGGCGGACTGAAGCTTTCTTT	CASSRDRGRTEAFF	TRBD1	TRBJ1-1	once	TRBV5-8
TGTGCCAGCAGCCAAGATGCGGAACCCTACAATGAGCAGTTCTTC	CASSQDAEPYNEQFF	-	TRBJ2-1	-	TRBV3-1/TRBV3-2
TGCGCCAGCAGCCAAGTCGTCTACGGGGGCACTGAAGCTTTCTTT	CASSQVVYGGTEAFF	-	TRBJ1-1	-	TRBV4-1
TGTGCCACCAGTGATCCTACAGGGGGACACTACAATGAGCAGTTCTTC	CATSDPTGGHYNEQFF	TRBD1	TRBJ2-1	-	TRBV24-1
TGTGCCAGCTCGCCAGGGGGCAGGGAGACCCAGTACTTC	CASSPGGRETQYF	TRBD1	TRBJ2-5	-	TRBV18
TGTGCCAGCTCACCACCGGCCACCTCTGGAAACACCATATATTTT	CASSPPATSGNTIYF	-	TRBJ1-3	-	TRBV18
TGTGCCACAGTTGGTGAAAAACTGTTTTTT	CATVGEKLFF	-	TRBJ1-4	-	TRBV21-1
TGTGCCAGCTCACCCCAGGAGGTGGGCGAGCAGTACTTC	CASSPQEVGEQYF	-	TRBJ2-7	-	TRBV18